This is a list of T cell receptor beta chains from one sample in a study of shared clonotypes between healthy human individuals. Using immunoSEQ multiplex PCR, the repertoire was profiled, and TCRdb retains in-frame clones only, with some absent. Of roughly 500,000 clones detected, about 96% appear once; the ten largest clones hold about 0.06%. Sequencing input: naive CD4+ T cells sorted from blood. These receptors came from a woman in her thirties in good health. The CDR3 runs from the conserved cysteine through the conserved F or W. Fields, in order: D gene, clone size, J gene, V gene, CDR3 DNA, CDR3 protein. A D gene is named only where the DNA matches it firmly. Clone size is not always given. Where it is, it says once, few, many or a class for expanded clones.

>TRBD1|few|TRBJ1-2|TRBV7-9
TGTGCCAGCAGCTTAGGACAGGGGGCCGTCTACACCTTC
CASSLGQGAVYTF
>.|.|TRBJ2-5|TRBV5-1
TGCGCCAGCAGAGGGCCCACGGAAAAAGAGACCCAGTACTTC
CASRGPTEKETQYF
>TRBD1|.|TRBJ2-7|TRBV30
TGTGCCTGGAATGCCGGGACAGGTTGGTACGAGCAGTACTTC
CAWNAGTGWYEQYF
>.|.|TRBJ1-3|TRBV7-9
TGTGCCAGCAGCCGCACAGGGAGCTCTGGAAACACCATATATTTT
CASSRTGSSGNTIYF
>.|.|TRBJ2-7|TRBV6-5
TGTGCCAGCAGTTATGAGCGGAGCTCCTACGAGCAGTACTTC
CASSYERSSYEQYF
>TRBD1|.|TRBJ2-7|TRBV6-1
TGTGCCAGCAGTGGAGACAGGGGAGGACAGCAGTACTTC
CASSGDRGGQQYF
>.|.|TRBJ2-1|TRBV18
TGTGCCAGCTCACCACCGTCGGGTTACAATGAGCAGTTCTTC
CASSPPSGYNEQFF
>TRBD2|.|TRBJ2-4|TRBV5-1
TGCGCCAGCAGCGCGGGACTAGCGGGTTTAGCCAAAAACATTCAGTACTTC
CASSAGLAGLAKNIQYF
>TRBD1|.|TRBJ2-7|TRBV28
TGTGCCAGCAGTCCAGGGGGCCAACCGTTTGGGCAGTACTTC
CASSPGGQPFGQYF
>TRBD2|.|TRBJ2-3|TRBV11-1
TGTGCCAGCAGCTTAGCGGGAGGGCCAGATACGCAGTATTTT
CASSLAGGPDTQYF
>TRBD1|.|TRBJ1-3|TRBV14
TGTGCCAGCAGCCCACAGGGGCGCTCTGGAAACACCATATATTTT
CASSPQGRSGNTIYF
>.|.|TRBJ1-2|TRBV10-1
TGCGCCAGTACTACATTGAACTATGGCTACACCTTC
CASTTLNYGYTF
>TRBD2|.|TRBJ2-5|TRBV5-4
TGTGCCAGCAGGTTACCGGGACTAGCGGAACAAGAGACCCAGTACTTC
CASRLPGLAEQETQYF
>TRBD2|.|TRBJ2-1|TRBV19
TGTGCCACCCGCCCCTCTAGCGGGAAGCAGTTCTTC
CATRPSSGKQFF
>TRBD1|.|TRBJ2-3|TRBV5-1
TGCGCCAGCAGCTTGGTCTTGACAGGGGGCGTTGGAGATACGCAGTATTTT
CASSLVLTGGVGDTQYF
>.|.|TRBJ1-1|TRBV5-6
TGTGCCAGCAGAAAGGTAGGATCAGGCACTGAAGCTTTCTTT
CASRKVGSGTEAFF
>.|.|TRBJ2-5|TRBV6-6
TGTGCCAGCAGCTCAAATACAGGGACCGAGACCCAGTACTTC
CASSSNTGTETQYF